These T cell receptor beta chains were read from a single sample in a study of a mutant IDH1 vaccine in newly diagnosed glioma. Some clones are missing from TCRdb's copy, which holds only in-frame ones; the method was immunoSEQ multiplex PCR. The top ten clones hold 4.9% of a sample with some 49,000 clones, 70% to 85% of them seen once. No cognate antigen is known for these TCRs. This sample comprised PBMCs, obtained from a glioma patient whose treatment included an IDH1 peptide vaccine. These TCRs come from a middle-aged woman with glioma. Some clones in this sample may be carry-over from other donors' samples. CDR3s include the opening cysteine and the closing phenylalanine or tryptophan. D genes are given only for firm matches. Size is stated for part of the rows, as once, few or many counts, or as a class when the clone is expanded.

clone size: few; V gene: TRBV11-1; D gene: -; J gene: TRBJ1-4; CDR3 DNA: TGTGCCAGCAGCGTTGACAGGTGGGAGGAAAAACTGTTTTTT; CDR3 protein: CASSVDRWEEKLFF
clone size: -; V gene: TRBV9; D gene: -; J gene: TRBJ1-4; CDR3 DNA: TGTGCCAGCAGCCCCCGAGGGGTGGGGGAAAAACTGTTTTTT; CDR3 protein: CASSPRGVGEKLFF
clone size: -; V gene: TRBV7-8; D gene: -; J gene: TRBJ1-5; CDR3 DNA: TGTGCCAGCAGCTTACGAGGGATTGGGAATCAGCCCCAGCATTTT; CDR3 protein: CASSLRGIGNQPQHF
clone size: -; V gene: TRBV7-8; D gene: -; J gene: TRBJ1-5; CDR3 DNA: TGTGCCAGCAGCTTGGTCAGGGTGTCTAGCAATCAGCCCCAGCATTTT; CDR3 protein: CASSLVRVSSNQPQHF
clone size: -; V gene: TRBV10-3; D gene: -; J gene: TRBJ1-6; CDR3 DNA: TGTGCCATCAGTGAGTCCCAGGGTTCCTATAATTCACCCCTCCACTTT; CDR3 protein: CAISESQGSYNSPLHF
clone size: -; V gene: TRBV5-6; D gene: TRBD2; J gene: TRBJ2-1; CDR3 DNA: TGTGCCAGCAGCTTTGCGGGGGGCCTTTACAATGAGCAGTTCTTC; CDR3 protein: CASSFAGGLYNEQFF
clone size: -; V gene: TRBV10-2; D gene: -; J gene: TRBJ1-2; CDR3 DNA: TGCGCCAGCAGTAAGGACGGAGACTATGGCTACACCTTC; CDR3 protein: CASSKDGDYGYTF
clone size: -; V gene: TRBV6-6; D gene: TRBD1; J gene: TRBJ2-5; CDR3 DNA: TGTGCCAGCAGTTACTCAGGACAGGGGAGGGAGACCCAGTACTTC; CDR3 protein: CASSYSGQGRETQYF
clone size: few; V gene: TRBV10-3; D gene: -; J gene: TRBJ2-7; CDR3 DNA: TGTGCCATCAGCCTTCGCTCCTACGAGCAGTACTTC; CDR3 protein: CAISLRSYEQYF
clone size: few; V gene: TRBV7-9; D gene: -; J gene: TRBJ2-4; CDR3 DNA: TGTGCCAGCAGCCGCTCCCTTCAGGCCCTAGCCAAAAACATTCAGTACTTC; CDR3 protein: CASSRSLQALAKNIQYF
clone size: -; V gene: TRBV5-4; D gene: -; J gene: TRBJ1-1; CDR3 DNA: TGTGCCAGCAGCTCCCCTGCTAAGGAAGCTTTCTTT; CDR3 protein: CASSSPAKEAFF
clone size: -; V gene: TRBV2; D gene: -; J gene: TRBJ2-5; CDR3 DNA: TGTGCCACCAGTACAGAGATGGAGACCCAGTACTTC; CDR3 protein: CATSTEMETQYF
clone size: -; V gene: TRBV7-2; D gene: -; J gene: TRBJ1-1; CDR3 DNA: TGTGCCAGCAGCTTCGGACGGGCAGGGAGAAACACTGAAGCTTTCTTT; CDR3 protein: CASSFGRAGRNTEAFF
clone size: -; V gene: TRBV29-1; D gene: -; J gene: TRBJ2-7; CDR3 DNA: TGCAGCGTTGAATGGGATCGGGTGGGGGTTCCCCCCTACGAGCAGTACTTC; CDR3 protein: CSVEWDRVGVPPYEQYF
clone size: -; V gene: TRBV6-6; D gene: -; J gene: TRBJ2-6; CDR3 DNA: TGTGCCAGCACGAGCTCTGGGGCCAACGTCCTGACTTTC; CDR3 protein: CASTSSGANVLTF
clone size: -; V gene: TRBV10-3; D gene: TRBD2; J gene: TRBJ2-2; CDR3 DNA: TGTGCCATCAGTCGGAACCTAGCGGGGGGGGTCACCGGGGAGCTGTTTTTT; CDR3 protein: CAISRNLAGGVTGELFF
clone size: once; V gene: TRBV27; D gene: TRBD1; J gene: TRBJ2-5; CDR3 DNA: TGTGCCAGCAGTATGACAGGGCCGGGAGAGACCCAGTACTTC; CDR3 protein: CASSMTGPGETQYF
clone size: few; V gene: TRBV11-2; D gene: -; J gene: TRBJ1-6; CDR3 DNA: TGTGCCAGCAGCCCAATGACTCCCCCTTCACCCCTCCACTTT; CDR3 protein: CASSPMTPPSPLHF
clone size: -; V gene: TRBV29-1; D gene: -; J gene: TRBJ1-5; CDR3 DNA: TGCAGCGTTGGGGCAGGCGGACAGCCCCAGCATTTT; CDR3 protein: CSVGAGGQPQHF
clone size: -; V gene: TRBV30; D gene: TRBD1; J gene: TRBJ1-2; CDR3 DNA: TGTGCCTGGAGCGAGACAGGGGTAGCTAACTATGGCTACACCTTC; CDR3 protein: CAWSETGVANYGYTF
clone size: -; V gene: TRBV5-1; D gene: -; J gene: TRBJ1-5; CDR3 DNA: TGCGCCAGCAGCTCCGGTCGGACCGACACCCTGTATAGCAATCAGCCCCAGCATTTT; CDR3 protein: CASSSGRTDTLYSNQPQHF
clone size: once; V gene: TRBV20-1; D gene: -; J gene: TRBJ1-4; CDR3 DNA: TGCAGTGCTAGGAGTAAGGGAAAACTGTTTTTT; CDR3 protein: CSARSKGKLFF
clone size: medium-sized; V gene: TRBV6-6; D gene: -; J gene: TRBJ1-6; CDR3 DNA: TGTGCCAGCATCCTCCAGAGGCAGTATAATTCACCCCTCCACTTT; CDR3 protein: CASILQRQYNSPLHF
clone size: -; V gene: TRBV19; D gene: -; J gene: TRBJ1-5; CDR3 DNA: TGTGCCAGTAACCCACAGATATATAGCAATCAGCCCCAGCATTTT; CDR3 protein: CASNPQIYSNQPQHF
clone size: few; V gene: TRBV5-8; D gene: -; J gene: TRBJ1-4; CDR3 DNA: TGTGCCAGCAGCTTGGCTGCAACTAATGAAAAACTGTTTTTT; CDR3 protein: CASSLAATNEKLFF